This TCR beta chain is from a study of cytomegalovirus exposure and HLA in healthy donors. Study-wide results and caveats: A link between a missense DCLRE1C variant and TCR beta V- and J-gene trimming emerged from a later analysis. Analyses of presence/absence relied on an assumption of roughly uniform sequencing depth across donors.

About this clone itself: Its antigen is still unknown.

The germline V gene has CDR1 SGHRS and CDR2 YFSETQ. This CDR3 region has 14 residues. V dropped 9 bases and J dropped 5 bases, with 18 bases sitting between them. The PCR was carried out with 60 Vbeta primers and 13 Jbeta primers. Sequencing used immunoSEQ multiplex PCR; TCRdb keeps in-frame clones, though not all of them. The sample contains 95,000 to 150,000 clones, 15% to 20% of which appear only once. Sequenced input: PBMCs. The chain employs TRBV5-1 and TRBJ2-1, with D possibly being TRBD1 (6 bases). This sequence originates from a female donor in good health and CMV-seropositive. CDR3 in DNA: TGCGCCACCTCAATGGGGGCCTCTAACAATGAGCAGTTCTTC. Its translation: CATSMGASNNEQFF.